These 15 T cell receptor beta chains originate from one sample sequenced in a study of HIV-infected patients and healthy controls. TCRdb reanalysed the 5' RACE reads using MiXCR and keeps one entry per CDR3 protein. In the table there are around 18,000 distinct CDR3 sequences, about a sixth of which are singletons. The source material was CD8+ T cells from blood. These receptors originate from a human donor in good health.

The chain uses TRBV6-2 or TRBV6-3 and TRBJ1-1, with 7 bases identical to TRBD1. The CDR3 consists of 14 residues. The V segment lost 6 bases and the J segment 6 bases; nucleotides outside the gene matches: 10. Germline V gives CDR1 MNHEY, CDR2 SVGEGT. The CDR3 here is CASRELVQGPEAFF. CDR3 bases: TGTGCCAGCAGGGAATTAGTACAGGGGCCTGAAGCTTTCTTT.

This clonotype was detected many times. The chain carries TRBV6-2 or TRBV6-3 and TRBJ2-1; TRBD2 agrees at 13 bases. CDR1 MNHEY and CDR2 SVGEGT come from the germline V gene. V lost 1 base, J lost 5 bases, and 5 bases stayed unmatched. The CDR3 is 17 residues long. The CDR3 region is CASSYLSGTSGNNEQFF. In DNA, the CDR3 is TGTGCCAGCAGTTACTTATCCGGGACTAGCGGGAACAATGAGCAGTTCTTC.

This clonotype was counted only a few times. The chain employs TRBV5-1 and TRBJ2-7; 10 nucleotides agree with TRBD2. CDR3 length: 14 residues. Unmatched junction bases numbered 2, after V lost 2 bases and J lost 3 bases. Germline assignment: CDR1 SGHRS and CDR2 YFSETQ. This CDR3 is CASSFTSGVYEQYF. DNA of the CDR3: TGCGCCAGCAGCTTTACTAGCGGGGTCTACGAGCAGTACTTC.

This clonotype was found many times. Written as DNA, the CDR3 is TGTGCCAGCAGTTACCCCTCAGGAGCTTTCTTT. Amino acid sequence: CASSYPSGAFF. This chain uses TRBV6-2 or TRBV6-3 with TRBJ1-1; D gene uncertain. The CDR3 length is 11 residues. CDR1 and CDR2 from the germline V gene are MNHEY and SVGEGT. Trimming cost V 2 bases and J 10 bases, with 8 bases left between them.

This clonotype was found a few times. The genes are TRBV4-3 and TRBJ1-2; tentative D call: TRBD1 (5 bases). Trimming took 3 bases from V and 3 from J, leaving 11 bases between them. The CDR3 sequence is 14 residues long. Germline loops: CDR1 LGHNA, CDR2 YSLEER. The CDR3 spells CASSHDRPDYGYTF. CDR3 coding DNA: TGCGCCAGCAGCCACGACAGACCGGACTATGGCTACACCTTC.

The chain's CDR3 is CASSQDSDRGGPWNEQFF. The CDR3 DNA follows: TGTGCCAGCAGCCAAGATTCGGATAGAGGAGGGCCTTGGAATGAGCAGTTCTTC. The V and J genes are TRBV3-1 and TRBJ2-1; D may be TRBD2 (6 bases). From germline, CDR1 is LGHDT and CDR2 YNNKEL (reference sequence). Trimming took off 0 bases at V and 7 bases at J, with 22 bases between the two ends. This CDR3 spans 18 amino acids.

The V and J genes are TRBV4-2 and TRBJ1-4; 7 nucleotides align to TRBD1. The CDR3 covers 15 residues. Trimming cost V 4 bases and J 4 bases; bases outside gene matches: 6. Germline V gives CDR1 LGHNA, CDR2 YNFKEQ. CDR3 loop: CASSPGTALNEKLFF. The CDR3, as DNA: TGTGCCAGCAGCCCCGGGACAGCGCTTAATGAAAAACTGTTTTTT.

V and J are TRBV29-1 and TRBJ2-5, with a possible D match to TRBD2 (6 bases). The V gene's germline CDR1 is SQVTM and CDR2 ANQGSEA. This CDR3 contains 13 residues. Trimming stripped 2 bases from V and 7 bases from J, with 14 bases between. CDR3 in amino acids: CSVELGTGATQYF. The DNA of the CDR3 is TGCAGCGTTGAATTGGGGACTGGTGCGACCCAGTACTTC. Full variable domain (missing parts from reference TRBV29-1 and TRBJ2-5): SAVISQKPSRDICQRGTSLTIQCQVDSQVTMMFWYRQQPGQSLTLIATANQGSEATYESGFVIDKFPISRPNLTFSTLTVSNMSPEDSSIYLCSVELGTGATQYFGPGTRLLVL.

This clonotype was detected ten times or more. In DNA, the CDR3 is TGTGCCATCAGTAAAATGGCGGGACTAGCGGAATCAGATACGCAGTATTTT. Translated, it gives CAISKMAGLAESDTQYF. The chain employs TRBV10-3 and TRBJ2-3, with TRBD2 matching 11 bases. The CDR3 contains 17 residues. The trim removed 5 bases at V and 4 bases at J, leaving 11 bases unmatched. Germline CDR1 and CDR2: ENHRY and SYGVKD.

The V and J genes are TRBV5-4 and TRBJ2-7, with 7 nucleotides matching TRBD1. CDR1 is SGHNT and CDR2 is YYREEE in the germline V gene (reference sequence). V shed 3 bases and J 8 bases; nucleotides not matched to a gene: 8. CDR3 length: 13 residues. DNA of the CDR3: TGTGCCAGCAGCTGGACAGGTGAAAACAAGCAGTACTTC. Translating gives CASSWTGENKQYF. The full variable domain, in which reference TRBV5-4 and TRBJ2-7 provide the parts outside the CDR3, is ETGVTQSPTHLIKTRGQQVTLRCSSQSGHNTVSWYQQALGQGPQFIFQYYREEENGRGNFPPRFSGLQFPNYSSELNVNALELDDSALYLCASSWTGENKQYFGPGTRLTVT.

This clonotype was seen ten or more times. The chain carries TRBV19 and TRBJ1-3; tentatively, D is TRBD1 (6 bases). V dropped 9 bases and J dropped 1 base, with 13 bases sitting between them. This CDR3 region has 14 residues. In germline, CDR1 is LNHDA, CDR2 SQIVND (reference sequence). The CDR3 DNA sequence: TGTGCCAGCTCCACCGGACAGTCTGGAAACACCATATATTTT. Translation gives CASSTGQSGNTIYF.

This clonotype qualifies as medium-sized. This chain joins TRBV25-1 and TRBJ2-7; 8 nucleotides agree with TRBD1. Germline V gene data show CDR1 as MGHDK and CDR2 as SYGVNS. J lost 4 bases, V lost 1 base, and 9 bases had no gene match. The CDR3 runs 16 residues. The CDR3 DNA follows: TGTGCCAGCAGTGAATTGGGGGCAGGGGGCTTATACGAGCAGTACTTC. It codes for CASSELGAGGLYEQYF.

A note on this clonotype: It may be a read error: a sequence one base away is much more abundant. The genes are TRBV6-4 and TRBJ2-3, with 7 nucleotides matching TRBD2. V shed 6 bases, J shed 5 bases, and the junction held 5 bases outside the gene matches. Germline assignment: CDR1 MRHNA and CDR2 SNTAGT. The CDR3 loop spans 13 amino acids. Here the CDR3 DNA reads TGTGCCAGCAGCCCCGGGGGGAAAGATACGCAGTATTTT. Amino acid sequence: CASSPGGKDTQYF.

A few counts support this clonotype. For the CDR3, the DNA is TGCGCCAGCAGCTTGGAGGGGGGCCTAGCGGGAGCTTCCTACAATGAGCAGTTCTTC. It is translated as CASSLEGGLAGASYNEQFF. The chain joins TRBV5-1 to TRBJ2-1, with 10 nucleotides matching TRBD2. This CDR3 region has 19 residues. J was trimmed by 1 base and V by 0 bases; bases with no gene match: 10. Germline CDR1 is SGHRS and CDR2 is YFSETQ.

This clonotype was counted at least ten times. The V gene is TRBV7-3, the J gene TRBJ2-3; 9 positions agree with TRBD2. The CDR3 is made up of 16 amino acids. Germline V gene data show CDR1 as SGHTA and CDR2 as FQGTGA. Unmatched junction bases numbered 8, after V lost 5 bases and J lost 2 bases. Here the CDR3 reads CASSELAGELTDTQYF. The CDR3 bases are TGTGCCAGCAGCGAATTAGCGGGGGAGCTCACAGATACGCAGTATTTT.